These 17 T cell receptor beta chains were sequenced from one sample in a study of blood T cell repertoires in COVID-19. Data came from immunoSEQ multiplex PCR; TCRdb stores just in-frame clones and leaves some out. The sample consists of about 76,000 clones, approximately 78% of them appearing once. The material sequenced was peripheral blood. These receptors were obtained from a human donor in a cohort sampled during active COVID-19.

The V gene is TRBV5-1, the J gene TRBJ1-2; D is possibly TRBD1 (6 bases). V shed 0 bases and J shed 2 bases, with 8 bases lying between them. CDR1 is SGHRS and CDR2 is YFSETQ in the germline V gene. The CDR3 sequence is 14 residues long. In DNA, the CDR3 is TGCGCCAGCAGCTTGGGAGGGACAAACTATGGCTACACCTTC. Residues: CASSLGGTNYGYTF. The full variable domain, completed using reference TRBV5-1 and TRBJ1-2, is KAGVTQTPRYLIKTRGQQVTLSCSPISGHRSVSWYQQTPGQGLQFLFEYFSETQRNKGNFPGRFSGRQFSNSRSEMNVSTLELGDSALYLCASSLGGTNYGYTFGSGTRLTVV.

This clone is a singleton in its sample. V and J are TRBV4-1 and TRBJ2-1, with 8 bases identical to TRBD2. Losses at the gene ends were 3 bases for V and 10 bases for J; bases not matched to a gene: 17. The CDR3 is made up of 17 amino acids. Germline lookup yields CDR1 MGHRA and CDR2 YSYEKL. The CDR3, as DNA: TGCGCCAGCAGCCATCTCCTTCTAGCGGGCAGGGGCCGGGAGCAGTTCTTC. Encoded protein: CASSHLLLAGRGREQFF.

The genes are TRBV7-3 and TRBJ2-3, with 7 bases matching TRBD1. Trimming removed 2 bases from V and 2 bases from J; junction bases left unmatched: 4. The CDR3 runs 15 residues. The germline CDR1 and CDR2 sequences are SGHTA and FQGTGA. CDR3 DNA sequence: TGTGCCAGCAGCTTACGGGGACAGAACACAGATACGCAGTATTTT. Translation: CASSLRGQNTDTQYF.

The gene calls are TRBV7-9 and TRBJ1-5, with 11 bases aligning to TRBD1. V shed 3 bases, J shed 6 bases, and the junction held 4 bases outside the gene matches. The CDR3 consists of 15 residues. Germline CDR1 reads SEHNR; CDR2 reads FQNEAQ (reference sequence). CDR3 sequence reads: CASSFGTGGGQPQHF. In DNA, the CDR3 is TGTGCCAGCAGCTTCGGGACAGGGGGAGGTCAGCCCCAGCATTTT.

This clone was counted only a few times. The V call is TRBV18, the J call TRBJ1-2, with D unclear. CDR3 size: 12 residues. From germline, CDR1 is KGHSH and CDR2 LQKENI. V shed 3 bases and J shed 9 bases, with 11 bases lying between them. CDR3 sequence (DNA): TGTGCCAGCTCACCCTCAGAGGATAGCTACACCTTC. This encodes CASSPSEDSYTF.

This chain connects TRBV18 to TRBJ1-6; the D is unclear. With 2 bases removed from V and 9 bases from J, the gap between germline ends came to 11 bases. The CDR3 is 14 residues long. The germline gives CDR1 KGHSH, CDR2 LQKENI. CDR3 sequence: CASSPSGGGSPLHF. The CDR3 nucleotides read TGTGCCAGCTCACCAAGCGGAGGAGGTTCACCCCTCCACTTT.

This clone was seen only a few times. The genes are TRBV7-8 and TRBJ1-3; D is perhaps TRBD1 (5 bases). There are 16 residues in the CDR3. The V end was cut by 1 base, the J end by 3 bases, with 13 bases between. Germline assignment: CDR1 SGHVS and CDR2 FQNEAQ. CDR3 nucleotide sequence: TGTGCCAGCAGCTTAGTCACCCAGGGTTTTGGAAACACCATATATTTT. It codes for CASSLVTQGFGNTIYF.

CDR3 sequence (DNA): TGTGCCAGCAGTGAAGGCCTAGCGGGGGGCTACGAGCAGTACTTC. Its protein is CASSEGLAGGYEQYF. The V and J genes are TRBV6-1 and TRBJ2-7; 11 bases match TRBD2. V gave up 1 base and J gave up 3 bases; unmatched junction bases: 2. The CDR3 sequence is 15 residues long. In germline, CDR1 is MNHNS, CDR2 SASEGT.

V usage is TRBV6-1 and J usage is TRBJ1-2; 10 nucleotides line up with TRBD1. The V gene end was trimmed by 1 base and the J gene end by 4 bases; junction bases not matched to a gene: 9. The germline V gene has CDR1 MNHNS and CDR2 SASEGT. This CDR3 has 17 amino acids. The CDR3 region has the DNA TGTGCCAGCAGTGAAGTGAAATGGGACAGGGGTTTCTATGGCTACACCTTC. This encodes CASSEVKWDRGFYGYTF.

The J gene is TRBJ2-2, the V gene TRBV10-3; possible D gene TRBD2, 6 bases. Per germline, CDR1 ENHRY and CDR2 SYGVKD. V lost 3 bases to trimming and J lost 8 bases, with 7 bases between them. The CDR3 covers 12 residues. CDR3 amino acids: CAISDLAGELFF. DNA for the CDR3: TGTGCCATCAGTGATCTAGCGGGGGAGCTGTTTTTT.

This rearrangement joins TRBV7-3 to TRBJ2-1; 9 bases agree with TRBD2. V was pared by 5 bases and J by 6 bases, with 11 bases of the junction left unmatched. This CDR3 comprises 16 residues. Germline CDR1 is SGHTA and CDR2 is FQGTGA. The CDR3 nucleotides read TGTGCCAGCAGCCTGGTAGCGGGGGCCCTTCCCAATGAGCAGTTCTTC. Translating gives CASSLVAGALPNEQFF.

The CDR3 DNA reads TGCGCCAGCAGCTGGGGACAGAACACCGGGGAGCTGTTTTTT. Protein product: CASSWGQNTGELFF. The rearrangement links TRBV5-1 to TRBJ2-2, with D possibly TRBD1 on 6 matching bases. The ends were cut back, 3 bases at V and 1 base at J, with 7 bases in the middle. This CDR3 is built from 14 residues. Per germline, CDR1 SGHRS and CDR2 YFSETQ.

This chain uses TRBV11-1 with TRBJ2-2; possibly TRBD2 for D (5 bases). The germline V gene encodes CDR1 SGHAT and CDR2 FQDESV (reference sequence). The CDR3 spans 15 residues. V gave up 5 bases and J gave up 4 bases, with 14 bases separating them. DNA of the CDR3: TGTGCCAGCAGCCCCCCGGGGAAGGGCACCGGGGAGCTGTTTTTT. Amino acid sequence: CASSPPGKGTGELFF.

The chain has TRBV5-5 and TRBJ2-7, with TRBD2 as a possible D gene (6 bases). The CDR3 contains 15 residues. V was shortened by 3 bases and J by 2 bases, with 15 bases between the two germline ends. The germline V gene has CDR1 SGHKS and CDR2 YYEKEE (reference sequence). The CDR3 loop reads CASSSRETHTYEQYF. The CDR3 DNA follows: TGTGCCAGCAGCTCTCGGGAGACCCACACCTACGAGCAGTACTTC.

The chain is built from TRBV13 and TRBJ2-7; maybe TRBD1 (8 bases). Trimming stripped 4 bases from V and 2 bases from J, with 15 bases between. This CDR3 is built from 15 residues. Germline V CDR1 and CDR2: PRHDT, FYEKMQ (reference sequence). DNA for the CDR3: TGTGCCAGCAGCTCTCCAACAGGGGGGGCCTACGAGCAGTACTTC. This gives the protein CASSSPTGGAYEQYF.

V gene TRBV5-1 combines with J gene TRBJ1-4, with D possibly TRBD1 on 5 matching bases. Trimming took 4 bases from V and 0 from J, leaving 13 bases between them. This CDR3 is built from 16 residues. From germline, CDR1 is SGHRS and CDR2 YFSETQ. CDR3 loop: CASSPGEGPTNEKLFF. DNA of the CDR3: TGCGCCAGCAGCCCGGGGGAGGGCCCAACTAATGAAAAACTGTTTTTT. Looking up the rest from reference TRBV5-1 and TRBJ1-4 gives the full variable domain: KAGVTQTPRYLIKTRGQQVTLSCSPISGHRSVSWYQQTPGQGLQFLFEYFSETQRNKGNFPGRFSGRQFSNSRSEMNVSTLELGDSALYLCASSPGEGPTNEKLFFGSGTQLSVL.

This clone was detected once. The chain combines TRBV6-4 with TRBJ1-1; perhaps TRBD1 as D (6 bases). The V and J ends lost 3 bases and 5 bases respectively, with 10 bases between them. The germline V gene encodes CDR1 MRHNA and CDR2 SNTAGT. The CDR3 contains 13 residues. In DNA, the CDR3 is TGTGCCAGCAGTGAGATCAGGGGAACTGAAGCTTTCTTT. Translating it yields CASSEIRGTEAFF.